These 5 T cell receptor beta chains originate from one sample sequenced in a study of technical replicates of blood from several donors. Clones were read by immunoSEQ multiplex PCR, and TCRdb kept only the in-frame ones, dropping some. The table includes over 75,000 clones, approximately 97% detected once. Sequenced input: T cells isolated from PBMCs. The receptors stem from a human donor in good health.

This clone appeared a single time. The chain carries TRBV5-1 and TRBJ2-7, with a tentative D call TRBD2 (6 bases). CDR3 length: 13 amino acids. Between the trimmed V and J ends, which lost 0 bases and 7 bases, there was a span of 11 bases. Germline CDR1 is SGHRS and CDR2 is YFSETQ. CDR3 region: CASSLALAREQYF. In nucleotides, the CDR3 is TGCGCCAGCAGCTTGGCCCTAGCGAGGGAGCAGTACTTC.

A single count supports this clone. The chain has TRBV29-1 and TRBJ2-7; TRBD1 is a possible D gene (6 bases). Germline V gene sequence: CDR1 SQVTM, CDR2 ANQGSEA. Trimming shortened V by 1 base and J by 3 bases, and 16 bases separated the two germline ends. The CDR3 has 15 residues. The CDR3 reads CSVEVTGPVYYEQYF. In DNA, the CDR3 is TGCAGCGTTGAAGTCACAGGGCCCGTCTACTACGAGCAGTACTTC.

The gene calls are TRBV29-1 and TRBJ2-7, with 12 bases that match TRBD1. This CDR3 has 14 amino acids. From germline, CDR1 is SQVTM and CDR2 ANQGSEA. Trimming at V came to 5 bases and at J to 6 bases, leaving 8 bases not matched to a gene. CDR3 DNA: TGCAGCGTTCGGGACAGGGGGCAGTCCAGCGAGCAGTACTTC. Translated, it gives CSVRDRGQSSEQYF.

This clone was detected only once. The chain uses TRBV19 and TRBJ2-1; TRBD1 matches 7 bases. Trimming cost V 9 bases and J 6 bases; bases outside gene matches: 14. Germline V gene data show CDR1 as LNHDA and CDR2 as SQIVND (reference sequence). This CDR3 is 15 amino acids long. CDR3 protein: CASHQGQNPSNEQFF. CDR3 nucleotide sequence: TGTGCCAGCCATCAGGGACAGAACCCCTCCAATGAGCAGTTCTTC.

This chain uses TRBV5-1 with TRBJ1-4, with 7 bases that match TRBD1. The CDR3 spans 14 residues. Germline loops: CDR1 SGHRS, CDR2 YFSETQ. V was pared by 7 bases and J by 8 bases, with 11 bases of the junction left unmatched. The CDR3 loop reads CASALEGGEEKLFF. The CDR3 region has the DNA TGCGCCAGCGCCCTGGAAGGGGGCGAGGAAAAACTGTTTTTT.